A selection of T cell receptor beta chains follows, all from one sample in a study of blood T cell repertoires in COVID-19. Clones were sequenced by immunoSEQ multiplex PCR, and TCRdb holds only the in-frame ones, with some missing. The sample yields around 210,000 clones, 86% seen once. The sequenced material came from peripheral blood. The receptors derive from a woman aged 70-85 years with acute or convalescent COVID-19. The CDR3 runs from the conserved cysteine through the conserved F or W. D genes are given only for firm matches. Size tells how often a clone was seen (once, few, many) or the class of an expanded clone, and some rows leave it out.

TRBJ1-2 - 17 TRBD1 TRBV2 CASTRRDSGISNYGYTF TGTGCCAGCACTCGGCGGGACAGCGGAATTTCGAACTATGGCTACACCTTC
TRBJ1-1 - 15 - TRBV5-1 CASSHLTEKNTEAFF TGCGCCAGCAGCCACCTGACAGAAAAGAACACTGAAGCTTTCTTT
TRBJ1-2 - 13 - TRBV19 CASSLDRLYGYTF TGTGCCAGTAGTCTCGACAGGCTCTATGGCTACACCTTC
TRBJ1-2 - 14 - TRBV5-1 CASSARDSPSGYTF TGCGCCAGCAGCGCCCGGGACTCTCCAAGCGGCTACACCTTC
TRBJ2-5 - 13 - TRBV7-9 CASNRDGPGTQYF TGTGCCAGCAACAGGGACGGGCCAGGGACCCAGTACTTC
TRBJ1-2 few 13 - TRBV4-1 CASSQGQVGGYTF TGCGCCAGCAGCCAAGGACAGGTCGGTGGCTACACCTTC
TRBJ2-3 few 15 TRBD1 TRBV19 CASSIDGTGTDTQYF TGTGCCAGTAGTATAGACGGGACAGGCACAGATACGCAGTATTTT
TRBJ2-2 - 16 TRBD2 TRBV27 CASSFTSGMNTGELFF TGTGCCAGCAGTTTTACTAGCGGGATGAACACCGGGGAGCTGTTTTTT
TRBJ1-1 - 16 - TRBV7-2 CASTDSYPGANTEAFF TGTGCCAGCACGGACAGTTATCCCGGAGCGAACACTGAAGCTTTCTTT
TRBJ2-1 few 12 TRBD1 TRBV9 CASSRQGSEQFF TGTGCCAGCAGCCGACAGGGGAGTGAGCAGTTCTTC
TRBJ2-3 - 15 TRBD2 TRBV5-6 CASIPMGGGVNTQYF TGTGCCAGCATCCCCATGGGCGGGGGGGTAAATACGCAGTATTTT
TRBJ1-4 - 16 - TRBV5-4 CASSPSRTATNEKLFF TGTGCCAGCAGCCCATCCCGGACAGCAACTAATGAAAAACTGTTTTTT
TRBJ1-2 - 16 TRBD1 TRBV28 CASTGTGYERSYGYTF TGTGCCAGCACGGGGACAGGGTACGAACGGTCCTATGGCTACACCTTC
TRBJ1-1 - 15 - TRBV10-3 CAISESLRSVTEAFF TGTGCCATCAGTGAGTCGTTACGGTCGGTAACTGAAGCTTTCTTT
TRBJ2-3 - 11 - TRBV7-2 CASSETGTQYF TGTGCCAGCAGCGAAACGGGTACGCAGTATTTT
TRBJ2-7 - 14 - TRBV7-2 CASSLVSGEYEQYF TGTGCCAGCAGCTTAGTTTCAGGGGAGTACGAGCAGTACTTC
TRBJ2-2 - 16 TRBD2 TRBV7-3 CASSLLAGGGTGELFF TGTGCCAGCAGCTTACTAGCGGGAGGCGGCACCGGGGAGCTGTTTTTT
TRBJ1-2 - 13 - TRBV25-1 CASRGVGEDGYTF TGTGCCAGCAGGGGGGTCGGGGAGGATGGCTACACCTTC